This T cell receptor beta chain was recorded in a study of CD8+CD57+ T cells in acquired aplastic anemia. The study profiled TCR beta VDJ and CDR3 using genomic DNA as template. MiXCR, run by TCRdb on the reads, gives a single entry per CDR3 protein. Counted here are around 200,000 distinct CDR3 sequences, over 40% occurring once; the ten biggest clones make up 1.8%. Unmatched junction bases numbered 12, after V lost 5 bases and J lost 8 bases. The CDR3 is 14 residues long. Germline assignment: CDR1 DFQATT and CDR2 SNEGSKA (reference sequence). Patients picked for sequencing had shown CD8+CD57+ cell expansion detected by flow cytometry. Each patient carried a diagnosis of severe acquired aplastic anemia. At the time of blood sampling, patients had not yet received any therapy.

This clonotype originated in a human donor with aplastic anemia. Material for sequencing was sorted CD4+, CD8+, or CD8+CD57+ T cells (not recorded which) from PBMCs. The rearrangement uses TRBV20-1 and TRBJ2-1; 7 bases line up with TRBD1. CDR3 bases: TGCAGTGCTGCCGACAGGGCCGCCGGACATGAGCAGTTCTTC. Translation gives CSAADRAAGHEQFF.